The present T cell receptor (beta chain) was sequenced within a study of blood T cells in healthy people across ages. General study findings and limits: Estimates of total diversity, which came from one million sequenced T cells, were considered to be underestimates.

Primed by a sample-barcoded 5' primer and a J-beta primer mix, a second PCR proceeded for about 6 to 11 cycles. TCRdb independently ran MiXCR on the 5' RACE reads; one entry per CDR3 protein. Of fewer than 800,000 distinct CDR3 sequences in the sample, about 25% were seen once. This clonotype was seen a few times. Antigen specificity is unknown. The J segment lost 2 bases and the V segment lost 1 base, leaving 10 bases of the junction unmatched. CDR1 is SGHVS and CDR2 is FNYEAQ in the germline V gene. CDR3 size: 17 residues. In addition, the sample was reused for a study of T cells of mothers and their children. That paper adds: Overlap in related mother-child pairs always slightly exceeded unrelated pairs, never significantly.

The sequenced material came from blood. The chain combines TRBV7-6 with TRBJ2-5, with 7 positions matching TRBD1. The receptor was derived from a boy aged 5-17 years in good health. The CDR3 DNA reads TGTGCCAGCAGCTTAGGGGTGTGGGGGACAGAGCAAGAGACCCAGTACTTC. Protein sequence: CASSLGVWGTEQETQYF.